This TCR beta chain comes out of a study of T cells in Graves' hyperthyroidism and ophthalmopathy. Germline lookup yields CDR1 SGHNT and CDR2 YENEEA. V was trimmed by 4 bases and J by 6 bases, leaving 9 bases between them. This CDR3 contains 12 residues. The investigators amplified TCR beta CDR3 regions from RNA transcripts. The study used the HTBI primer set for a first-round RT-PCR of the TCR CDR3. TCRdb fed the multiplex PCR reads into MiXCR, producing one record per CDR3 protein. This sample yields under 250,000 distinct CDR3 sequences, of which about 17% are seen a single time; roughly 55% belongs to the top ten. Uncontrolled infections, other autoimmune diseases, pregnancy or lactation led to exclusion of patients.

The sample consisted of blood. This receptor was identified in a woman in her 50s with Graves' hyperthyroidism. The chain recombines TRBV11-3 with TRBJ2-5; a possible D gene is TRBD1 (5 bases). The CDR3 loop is CASSSPGKTQYF. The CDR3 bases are TGTGCCAGCAGCTCCCCAGGGAAGACCCAGTACTTC.